This TCR beta chain stems from a study of blood T cell repertoires in COVID-19. CDR3 length equals 15 residues. Germline CDR1 and CDR2: MGHRA and YSYEKL. The V gene end was trimmed by 4 bases and the J gene end by 6 bases; junction bases not matched to a gene: 10. Sequencing used immunoSEQ multiplex PCR; TCRdb keeps in-frame clones, though not all of them. Here the sample spans approximately 120,000 clones, approximately 74% being singletons. Input material: peripheral blood. The clonotype originates from a man in his 60s with acute or convalescent COVID-19. The chain recombines TRBV4-1 with TRBJ2-7; TRBD2 matches at 9 bases. The CDR3 region has the DNA TGCGCCAGCAGCCTTGCCCCGGGACTAGCCTCCGAGCAGTACTTC. Protein product: CASSLAPGLASEQYF.